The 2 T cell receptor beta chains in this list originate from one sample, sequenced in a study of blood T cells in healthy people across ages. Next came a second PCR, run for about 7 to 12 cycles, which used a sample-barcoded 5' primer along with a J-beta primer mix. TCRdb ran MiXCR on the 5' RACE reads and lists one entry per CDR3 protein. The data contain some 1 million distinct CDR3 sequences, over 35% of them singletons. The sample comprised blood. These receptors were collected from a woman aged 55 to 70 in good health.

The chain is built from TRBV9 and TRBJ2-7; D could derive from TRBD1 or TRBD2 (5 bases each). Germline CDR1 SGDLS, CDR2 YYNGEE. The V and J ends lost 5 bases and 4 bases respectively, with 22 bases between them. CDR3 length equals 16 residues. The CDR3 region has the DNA TGTGCCAGCAGTGGGGTTGACCGAGGGGCTCTTTACGAGCAGTACTTC. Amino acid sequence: CASSGVDRGALYEQYF.

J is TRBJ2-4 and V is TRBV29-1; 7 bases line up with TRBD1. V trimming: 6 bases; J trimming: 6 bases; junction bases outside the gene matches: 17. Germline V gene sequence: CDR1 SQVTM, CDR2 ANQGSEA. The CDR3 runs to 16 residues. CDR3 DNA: TGCAGCGTCGAATCAGGACAGGAGGCGCAGGGAAACATTCAGTACTTC. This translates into CSVESGQEAQGNIQYF.